These T cell receptor beta chains were read from a single sample in a study of PD-1 blockade in classical Hodgkin lymphoma. TCRdb's copy holds only in-frame clones and misses some; the assay was immunoSEQ multiplex PCR. In the table there are tens of thousands of clones, approximately 94% of which are singletons. This sample comprised peripheral blood mononuclear cells (PBMCs), obtained at baseline. The receptors stem from a human donor with classical Hodgkin lymphoma. Both conserved end residues are part of each CDR3. Fields, in order: V gene, J gene, CDR3 protein.

>TRBV11-2|TRBJ2-5
CASSLGVSQETQYF
>TRBV7-6|TRBJ2-7
CASSLGGTGEQYF
>TRBV10-3|TRBJ2-2
CAISERLAGEIGTGELFF
>TRBV29-1|TRBJ1-1
CSVDQGRTEAFF
>TRBV5-1|TRBJ2-7
CASSDRDGPYEQYF
>TRBV11-2|TRBJ1-4
CASSTRGLDEKLFF
>TRBV5-1|TRBJ2-2
CASSLQGQGGTGELFF
>TRBV4-2|TRBJ2-1
CASSQVVGPGGSEQFF
>TRBV5-4|TRBJ1-1
CASSIGQGGTEAFF
>TRBV28|TRBJ2-7
CASSRLGREGYEQYF
>TRBV7-3|TRBJ2-3
CASNLHGSSTDTQYF
>TRBV20-1|TRBJ2-2
CSARVAGELFF
>TRBV10-2|TRBJ1-1
CASRRDRGYRMNTEAFF
>TRBV10-3|TRBJ2-3
CAISDMGDTQYF
>TRBV15|TRBJ1-6
CATSRGGQGASNSPLHF
>TRBV7-3|TRBJ1-6
CASSLGPGNSPLHF
>TRBV6-5|TRBJ2-3
CASSYLSSGTDTQYF
>TRBV5-4|TRBJ2-3
CASSLAGAATRASTDTQYF
>TRBV16|TRBJ2-6
CASSQSDRSSSGANVLTF
>TRBV6-1|TRBJ1-3
CASNRRGNTIYF
>TRBV5-1|TRBJ1-4
CASTLRAGEKLFF
>TRBV9|TRBJ1-6
CASSATGSPLHF
>TRBV10-3|TRBJ2-2
CAISEKTSRNTGELFF
>TRBV4-3|TRBJ2-1
CASSQDLGASGTSLNEQFF
>TRBV6-5|TRBJ1-6
CASSWQGQGSSPLHF
>TRBV10-3|TRBJ1-4
CAINSGRQGEKLFF
>TRBV11-1|TRBJ2-7
CASSLGRTSGIRYEQYF
>TRBV5-1|TRBJ2-7
CASSLYRDEQYF